This section outlines one T cell receptor beta chain sequence together with its context. This clonotype was observed many times. The antigen it recognizes is unknown. No much larger clone exists at a distance of one base, and base qualities are not known. The data stem from a study of neurological immune-mediated disorders (dated by TCRdb to the late 2010s). Turning to the overall study: Among the roughly 35 multiple sclerosis patients, relapsing-remitting MS accounted for around 30 and secondary progressive MS accounted for 3. The study compared peripheral blood TCR-beta repertoires of HTLV-I-associated myelopathy (HAM/TSP) patients, multiple sclerosis patients and healthy controls using UMI-based sequencing. Longitudinal samples, technical triplicates and paired sorted CD4+ and CD8+ T-cell subsets, alongside PBMC samples, were included among the approximately 110 TCR-beta libraries. Of the 68 subjects in the cohort, around 14 were HAM/TSP patients, roughly 35 were multiple sclerosis patients, and 20 were healthy controls. Broader findings and caveats from the paper: No clinical or MRI features were associated with the MS cluster, and the authors said that larger cohorts are needed. Repertoires from 18 of 34 MS patients were grouped by phylogenetic analysis into a cluster of related CDR3 sequences, suggesting a possible repertoire-level signature. Expanded clones from different subjects shared no identical CDR3 amino acid sequences, which suggests that TCR-beta repertoires were private in all groups. TCR clonal expansion was highest in HAM/TSP patients and lowest in MS patients, with MS patients falling below even healthy controls.

cDNA was synthesized by template-switch 5'RACE using a primer carrying a 10-nucleotide random unique molecular identifier by which each TCR transcript was tagged. Every sequencing run yielded over 160 million TCR-beta sequences covering 15-18 subjects. The RNeasy kit was used to extract total RNA. TCR-beta VDJ regions were amplified with primers for the TCR constant region and the 5'RACE anchor, using the KAPA Real-time Library Amplification kit. Sample indexes and Illumina adaptors were added in a first PCR, and a second PCR then increased library yield. After purification with Ampure beads, the TCR product of roughly 650 bp was size-selected on a 2% E-gel SizeSelection system. Before pooling, libraries had their quality checked on a Bioanalyzer, their concentration measured with Qubit, and their quantity determined with the Kapa Library Quantification kit. Libraries were sequenced paired-end 2 x 150 bp on an Illumina HiSeq 2500. To increase sequence diversity, roughly 24-31% phiX was spiked into each library pool. As for how the authors treated the data: Quality-filtered reads were processed with the UMI-based MiGEC pipeline, and over 85% of raw TCR sequences were removed by the MiGEC pipeline during error correction. IMGT germline references were used for alignment of VDJ genes, and clonotypes were defined by a unique CDR3 amino acid sequence together with V-J genes. Clonal expansion, Shannon diversity and CDR3 relatedness (CalcPairwiseDistances, ClusterSamples) were evaluated with VDJtools, and phylogenetic trees were built with CLCbio workbench. Using coefficient-of-variation modelling across technical triplicates, the study counted a clone as expanded if it had at least 8 unique UMIs. Through fastp at Q25 and MiXCR, TCRdb rebuilt clones from the public reads, retaining in-frame beta chains. Every entry covers one CDR3 protein and lists the most common genes and DNA from its rows. These V and J calls originate from TCRdb's pipeline instead of the authors' own analysis. The sample data list roughly 17,000 distinct CDR3 sequences, and roughly 2.7% of these were observed just once. In total, the top ten clones hold less than 7% of the sample.

Relative to germline, V is 0 bases shorter and J is 3 bases shorter, with 15 bases between their ends. CDR1 and CDR2, looked up from the germline V gene, are SGDLS and YYNGEE. Inclusive of the bounding cysteine and phenylalanine, the CDR3 is 16 residues long. The sequence is cut down to CDR3 DNA, 48 bases in frame from base 1. Unsorted PBMC libraries were generated from 2 million PBMCs stored in RNAlater at -80 °C until RNA extraction. Multiple sclerosis patients were enrolled in a US clinical protocol evaluating disease progression by magnetic resonance imaging. Peripheral blood was subjected to Ficoll-Hypaque density gradient centrifugation to isolate PBMCs, which were then cryopreserved in liquid nitrogen.

The chain links TRBV9 with TRBJ1-1, with TRBD1 perhaps the D gene, on 5 matching bases. What was sequenced was PBMCs. The clonotype comes from a woman under 30 with multiple sclerosis. The CDR3 is CASSVAPVRGDTEAFF. The base sequence is TGTGCCAGCAGCGTAGCCCCCGTTCGGGGGGACACTGAAGCTTTCTTT. Joined to the reference TRBV9 and TRBJ1-1 proteins, this CDR3 gives the full variable domain: DSGVTQTPKHLITATGQRVTLRCSPRSGDLSVYWYQQSLDQGLQFLIQYYNGEERAKGNILERFSAQQFPDLHSELNLSSLELGDSALYFCASSVAPVRGDTEAFFGQGTRLTVV.